A selection of T cell receptor beta chains follows, all from one sample in a study of identifying expanded T cells in peripheral blood. Clones were read by immunoSEQ multiplex PCR, and TCRdb kept only the in-frame ones, dropping some. The sample comprises 90,000 or so clones, around 87% of which are singletons, and roughly 5.3% rests with the top ten. Sample: blood. These receptors came from a person between 18 and 69 years old in good health. The CDR3 runs from the conserved cysteine through the conserved F or W.

v_call: TRBV7-9
j_call: TRBJ2-3
cdr3_aa: CASLTLAGSGDTQYF

v_call: TRBV10-3
j_call: TRBJ2-7
cdr3_aa: CAIKGQATYEQYF

v_call: TRBV7-8
j_call: TRBJ2-7
cdr3_aa: CASMPWRSYEQYF

v_call: TRBV19
j_call: TRBJ1-1
cdr3_aa: CASSRQSMNTEAFF

v_call: TRBV2
j_call: TRBJ1-1
cdr3_aa: CASSLGQLTEAFF

v_call: TRBV7-2
j_call: TRBJ2-1
cdr3_aa: CASSLARFQEYNEQFF

v_call: TRBV25-1
j_call: TRBJ2-2
cdr3_aa: CASSKVGAGELFF

v_call: TRBV6-1
j_call: TRBJ2-7
cdr3_aa: CASSEVPWEAKQYF

v_call: TRBV30
j_call: TRBJ2-5
cdr3_aa: CAWSAADQETQYF

v_call: TRBV5-1
j_call: TRBJ1-3
cdr3_aa: CASSSRAGSAGNTIYF

v_call: TRBV28
j_call: TRBJ2-5
cdr3_aa: CASSFPREGKETQYF

v_call: TRBV7-2
j_call: TRBJ1-2
cdr3_aa: CASSFMRGQGRDYTF

v_call: TRBV4-1
j_call: TRBJ1-5
cdr3_aa: CASRIIPDGNNQPQHF

v_call: TRBV5-1
j_call: TRBJ2-1
cdr3_aa: CASSLGGNEQFF

v_call: TRBV27
j_call: TRBJ2-2
cdr3_aa: CASSRGTGELFF

v_call: TRBV5-5
j_call: TRBJ1-4
cdr3_aa: CASSSGDRVGKLFF

v_call: TRBV7-9
j_call: TRBJ2-3
cdr3_aa: CASSFTGDTQYF

v_call: TRBV5-4
j_call: TRBJ2-5
cdr3_aa: CASSLRSGRETQYF

v_call: TRBV10-3
j_call: TRBJ2-5
cdr3_aa: CACSLKQWERGETQYF

v_call: TRBV7-9
j_call: TRBJ2-5
cdr3_aa: CASSLGVSQQGPKETQYF

v_call: TRBV11-3
j_call: TRBJ2-2
cdr3_aa: CASSLRAPGSNSGELFF

v_call: TRBV28
j_call: TRBJ2-7
cdr3_aa: CAAAQTGYEQYF

v_call: TRBV19
j_call: TRBJ2-1
cdr3_aa: CASSTGGIQQFF